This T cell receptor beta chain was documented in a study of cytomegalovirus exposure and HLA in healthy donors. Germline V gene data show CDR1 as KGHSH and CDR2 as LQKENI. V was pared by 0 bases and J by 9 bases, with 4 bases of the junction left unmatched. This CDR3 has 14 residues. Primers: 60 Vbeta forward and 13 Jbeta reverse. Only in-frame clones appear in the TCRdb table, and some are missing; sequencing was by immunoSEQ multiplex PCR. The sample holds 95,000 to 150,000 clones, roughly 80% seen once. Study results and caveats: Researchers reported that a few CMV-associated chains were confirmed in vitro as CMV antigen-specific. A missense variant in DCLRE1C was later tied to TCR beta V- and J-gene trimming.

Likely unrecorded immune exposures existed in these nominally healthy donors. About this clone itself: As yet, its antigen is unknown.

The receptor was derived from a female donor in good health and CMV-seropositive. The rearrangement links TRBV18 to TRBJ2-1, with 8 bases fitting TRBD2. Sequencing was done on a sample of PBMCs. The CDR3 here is CASSPPGGGPEQFF. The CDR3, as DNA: TGTGCCAGCTCACCACCCGGCGGGGGGCCTGAGCAGTTCTTC.